These T cell receptor beta chains were read from a single sample in a study of blood T cell repertoires in COVID-19. Here immunoSEQ multiplex PCR was the method, and the copy in TCRdb shows in-frame clones only, minus some. The sample shows some 150,000 clones, 85% of them seen only once. Sequencing input: peripheral blood. These receptors all come from a woman aged 35 to 49 with active or convalescent COVID-19. CDR3s include the opening cysteine and the closing phenylalanine or tryptophan. The D gene is left open where the match is weak. Clone size, where shown, is once, few, many, or a class for clones that have expanded.

J: TRBJ2-1; size: NA; D: NA; V: TRBV3-1/TRBV3-2; DNA: TGTGCCAGCAGCCAAGTGTCTCGCACGGGGCAGTTCTTC; CDR3: CASSQVSRTGQFF
J: TRBJ2-2; size: once; D: TRBD1; V: TRBV30; DNA: TGTGCCTGGAGAAGCGGACAGGGGGCATCCACCGGGGAGCTGTTTTTT; CDR3: CAWRSGQGASTGELFF
J: TRBJ1-4; size: NA; D: NA; V: TRBV19; DNA: TGTGCCAGTGGAGCTCGAGCCAGGGTGAACGAAAAACTGTTTTTT; CDR3: CASGARARVNEKLFF
J: TRBJ2-7; size: NA; D: NA; V: TRBV27; DNA: TGTGCCAGCAGGAGGAGGGGACAGTTCTACGAGCAGTACTTC; CDR3: CASRRRGQFYEQYF
J: TRBJ1-6; size: NA; D: NA; V: TRBV10-2; DNA: TGCGCCAGCAGAGTGAGAGAGAGCATCTATAATTCACCCCTCCACTTT; CDR3: CASRVRESIYNSPLHF
J: TRBJ1-1; size: NA; D: NA; V: TRBV7-9; DNA: TGTGCCAGCAGCTCACATCAGGGGTTCAACACTGAAGCTTTCTTT; CDR3: CASSSHQGFNTEAFF
J: TRBJ1-5; size: many; D: TRBD1; V: TRBV30; DNA: TGTGCCTGGAGTGTAAGGACAGGGGGCAGCAATCAGCCCCAGCATTTT; CDR3: CAWSVRTGGSNQPQHF
J: TRBJ1-2; size: NA; D: TRBD1; V: TRBV29-1; DNA: TGCCGCGCGGGACAGGGGGGGGAAAATGGCTACACCTTC; CDR3: CRAGQGGENGYTF
J: TRBJ1-1; size: NA; D: NA; V: TRBV20-1; DNA: TGCAGTGCTAGTCCCCCCCGACGGGCTGAAGCTTTCTTT; CDR3: CSASPPRRAEAFF
J: TRBJ2-7; size: NA; D: NA; V: TRBV3-1/TRBV3-2; DNA: TGTGCCAGCAGCCCGACCGGCCGGGGCTCCTACGAGCAGTACTTC; CDR3: CASSPTGRGSYEQYF
J: TRBJ2-1; size: once; D: TRBD1; V: TRBV7-7; DNA: TGTGCCAGCAGCTTAAACCAACAGGGGGCCAGGGAGCAGTTCTTC; CDR3: CASSLNQQGAREQFF
J: TRBJ2-2; size: NA; D: NA; V: TRBV5-1; DNA: TGCGCCAGCAGCTTAATAGCCGCGAACACCGGGGAGCTGTTTTTT; CDR3: CASSLIAANTGELFF
J: TRBJ1-4; size: once; D: NA; V: TRBV10-3; DNA: TGTGCCATGCAGGGTAATCCTAATGAAAAACTGTTTTTT; CDR3: CAMQGNPNEKLFF
J: TRBJ2-2; size: NA; D: TRBD1; V: TRBV7-6; DNA: TGTGCCAGTAAAATACAGGGGGCAAACACCGGGGAGCTGTTTTTT; CDR3: CASKIQGANTGELFF
J: TRBJ1-1; size: NA; D: NA; V: TRBV12-3/TRBV12-4; DNA: TGTGCCAGCAGTTTAATCAGGGCCCAAGGGGCTTTCTTT; CDR3: CASSLIRAQGAFF
J: TRBJ2-5; size: NA; D: NA; V: TRBV27; DNA: TGTGCCAGCAGTTTATTCGCCGGAGTCGCGGAGACCCAGTACTTC; CDR3: CASSLFAGVAETQYF
J: TRBJ1-1; size: NA; D: NA; V: TRBV7-9; DNA: TGTGCCAGCAGCCCCACACCCGGGGGAGCTTTCTTT; CDR3: CASSPTPGGAFF
J: TRBJ1-1; size: NA; D: NA; V: TRBV19; DNA: TGTGCCAGTAGTGTCACAGGGACGGGGACTGAAGCTTTCTTT; CDR3: CASSVTGTGTEAFF
J: TRBJ1-2; size: NA; D: TRBD1; V: TRBV15; DNA: TGTGCCACCAGCAGAGACGGGACAGGGCATTTCGGATATGGCTACACCTTC; CDR3: CATSRDGTGHFGYGYTF
J: TRBJ2-5; size: NA; D: NA; V: TRBV7-2; DNA: TGTGCCAGCAGCTTCGGGGCGGGGGAGACCCAGTACTTC; CDR3: CASSFGAGETQYF
J: TRBJ1-4; size: NA; D: TRBD1; V: TRBV10-1; DNA: TGCGCCAGCAGAAAACACCTACTTAGCGACAGGGACGGGGTTGCAACTAATGAAAAACTGTTTTTT; CDR3: CASRKHLLSDRDGVATNEKLFF
J: TRBJ1-1; size: NA; D: NA; V: TRBV19; DNA: TGTGCCAGTAGTATACGGTTATCGAACACTGAAGCTTTCTTT; CDR3: CASSIRLSNTEAFF
J: TRBJ1-5; size: NA; D: TRBD1; V: TRBV19; DNA: TGTGCCAGTAGTAACGGACAGGGGGGACTTAGCAATCAGCCCCAGCATTTT; CDR3: CASSNGQGGLSNQPQHF
J: TRBJ2-2; size: NA; D: NA; V: TRBV6-5; DNA: TGTGCCAGCAGTTGGGCCTTAAATTCGGGGGAGCTGTTTTTT; CDR3: CASSWALNSGELFF
J: TRBJ1-2; size: NA; D: NA; V: TRBV19; DNA: TGTGCCAGTAGTATGGCCCCGCTCGGGTATGGCTACACCTTC; CDR3: CASSMAPLGYGYTF
J: TRBJ2-2; size: NA; D: NA; V: TRBV21-1; DNA: TGTGCCAGCAGCAAAGGTGGCAGGGGAAACACCGGGGAGCTGTTTTTT; CDR3: CASSKGGRGNTGELFF
J: TRBJ1-1; size: NA; D: NA; V: TRBV5-1; DNA: TGCGCCAGCAGCTGGGGTGTTACAGGGAACACTGAAGCTTTCTTT; CDR3: CASSWGVTGNTEAFF
J: TRBJ1-6; size: NA; D: NA; V: TRBV7-9; DNA: TGTGCCAGCAGCTTAGGGGCAGGGTTTTACAATTCACCCCTCCACTTT; CDR3: CASSLGAGFYNSPLHF
J: TRBJ1-2; size: few; D: NA; V: TRBV28; DNA: TGTGCCAGCAGGACCCCCCTGGGCTCTGGCTACACCTTC; CDR3: CASRTPLGSGYTF
J: TRBJ1-3; size: NA; D: NA; V: TRBV5-1; DNA: TGCGCCAGCAGCTTGAGCGGCTCTGGAAACACCATATATTTT; CDR3: CASSLSGSGNTIYF
J: TRBJ2-6; size: NA; D: NA; V: TRBV9; DNA: TGTGCCAGCAGCGGGACACTCTCTGGGGCCAACGTCCTGACTTTC; CDR3: CASSGTLSGANVLTF
J: TRBJ1-2; size: NA; D: TRBD1; V: TRBV27; DNA: TGTGCCAGCAGTCTCGACAGGGGGTTGTCTCGCGGCTACACCTTC; CDR3: CASSLDRGLSRGYTF
J: TRBJ1-4; size: NA; D: TRBD1; V: TRBV3-1/TRBV3-2; DNA: TGTGCCAGCAGCCCCGACAGGGCAGGGGGGGAAAAACTGTTTTTT; CDR3: CASSPDRAGGEKLFF
J: TRBJ2-3; size: NA; D: NA; V: TRBV18; DNA: TGTGCCAGCTCACTATGGACAGACACAGATACGCAGTATTTT; CDR3: CASSLWTDTDTQYF
J: TRBJ1-2; size: NA; D: NA; V: TRBV5-1; DNA: TGCGCCAGCAGCTTTGGGGGGAAATTAGACTATGGCTACACCTTC; CDR3: CASSFGGKLDYGYTF
J: TRBJ2-1; size: NA; D: NA; V: TRBV10-3; DNA: TGTGCCACGGGACACCTATACAATGAGCAGTTCTTC; CDR3: CATGHLYNEQFF
J: TRBJ1-4; size: NA; D: NA; V: TRBV7-9; DNA: TGTGCCAGCAGCTTAAAACGGGAGGGAAAACTGTTTTTT; CDR3: CASSLKREGKLFF